This T cell receptor (beta chain) came from a study of post-analysis software for immune sequencing data. Study-level background: Relapsing-remitting, secondary progressive and progressive-relapsing multiple sclerosis were all included among the disease courses. Study observations and caveats: Patients with multiple sclerosis recorded significantly lower normalized Chao1 diversity than controls, the study found. Patients carried roughly 5 TRBV segments more frequently than controls did, and TRBV5-6, TRBV5-1 and TRBV20-1 were among them.

As concerns this clonotype: Its antigen is not known.

The library was made from cDNA and included unique molecular identifiers. Each batch of 1 to 10 million T cells produced some 500,000 cDNA molecules. TCRdb reprocessed the PCR reads with MiXCR, giving one entry per CDR3 protein. Of 820,000 or so distinct CDR3 sequences listed, around 50% are singletons. CDR3 length: 15 amino acids. Germline CDR1 is SGHRS and CDR2 is YFSETQ. Trimming pared 0 bases from V and 0 bases from J, leaving 8 bases between. This chain connects TRBV5-1 to TRBJ2-3; D unresolved. This TCR came from a girl between 10 and 17 years old with multiple sclerosis. The sequenced sample was blood. Here the CDR3 reads CASSLGPLSTDTQYF. CDR3 DNA: TGCGCCAGCAGCTTGGGACCACTGAGCACAGATACGCAGTATTTT.